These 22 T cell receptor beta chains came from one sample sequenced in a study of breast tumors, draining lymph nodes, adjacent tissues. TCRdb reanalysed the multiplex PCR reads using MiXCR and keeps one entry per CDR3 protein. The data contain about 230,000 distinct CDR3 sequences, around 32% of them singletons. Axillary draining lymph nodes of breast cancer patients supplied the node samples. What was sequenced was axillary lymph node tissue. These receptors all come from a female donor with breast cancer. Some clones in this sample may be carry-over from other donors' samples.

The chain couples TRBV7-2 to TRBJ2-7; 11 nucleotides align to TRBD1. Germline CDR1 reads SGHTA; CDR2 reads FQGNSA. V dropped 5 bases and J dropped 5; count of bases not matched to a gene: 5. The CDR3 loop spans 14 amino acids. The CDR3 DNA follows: TGTGCCAGCAGCCCGAGGACAGGGGGCCACGAGCAGTACTTC. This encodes CASSPRTGGHEQYF. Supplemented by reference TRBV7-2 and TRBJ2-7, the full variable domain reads GAGVSQSPSNKVTEKGKDVELRCDPISGHTALYWYRQSLGQGLEFLIYFQGNSAPDKSGLPSDRFSAERTGGSVSTLTIQRTQQEDSAVYLCASSPRTGGHEQYFGPGTRLTVT.

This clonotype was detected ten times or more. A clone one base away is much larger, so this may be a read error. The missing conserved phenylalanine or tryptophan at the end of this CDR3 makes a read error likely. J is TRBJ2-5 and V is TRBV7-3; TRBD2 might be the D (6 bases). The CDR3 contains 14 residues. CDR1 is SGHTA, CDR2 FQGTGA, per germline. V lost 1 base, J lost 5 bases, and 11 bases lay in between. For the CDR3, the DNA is TGTGCCAGCAGCTTAATGGGTCGGGAGGAGACCCAGTACCTC. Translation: CASSLMGREETQYL.

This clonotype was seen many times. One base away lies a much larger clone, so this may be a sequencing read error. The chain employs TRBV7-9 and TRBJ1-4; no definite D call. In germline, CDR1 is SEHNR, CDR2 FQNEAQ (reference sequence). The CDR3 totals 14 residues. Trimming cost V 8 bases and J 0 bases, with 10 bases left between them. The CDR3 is CASGRTATNEKLFF. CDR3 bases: TGTGCCAGCGGCAGAACTGCAACTAATGAAAAACTGTTTTTT.

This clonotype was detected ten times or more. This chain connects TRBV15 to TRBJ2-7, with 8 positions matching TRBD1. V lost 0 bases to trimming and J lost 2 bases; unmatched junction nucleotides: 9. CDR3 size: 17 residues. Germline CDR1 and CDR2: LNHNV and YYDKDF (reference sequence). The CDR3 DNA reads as TGTGCCACCAGCAGAGACCTAACGACAGGGGCAACCTACGAGCAGTACTTC. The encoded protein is CATSRDLTTGATYEQYF.

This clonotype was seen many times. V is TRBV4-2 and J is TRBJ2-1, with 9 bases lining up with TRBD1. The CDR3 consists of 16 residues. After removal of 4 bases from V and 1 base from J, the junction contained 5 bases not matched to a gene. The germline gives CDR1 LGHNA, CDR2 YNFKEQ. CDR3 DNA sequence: TGTGCCAGCAGCCGTACAGGGGGCTCGTCCTACAATGAGCAGTTCTTC. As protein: CASSRTGGSSYNEQFF.

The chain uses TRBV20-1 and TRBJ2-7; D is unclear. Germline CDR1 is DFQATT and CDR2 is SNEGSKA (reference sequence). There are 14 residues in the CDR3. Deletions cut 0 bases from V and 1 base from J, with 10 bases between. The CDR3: CSARDLGRSYEQYF. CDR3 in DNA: TGCAGTGCTAGAGATCTTGGCAGATCCTACGAGCAGTACTTC.

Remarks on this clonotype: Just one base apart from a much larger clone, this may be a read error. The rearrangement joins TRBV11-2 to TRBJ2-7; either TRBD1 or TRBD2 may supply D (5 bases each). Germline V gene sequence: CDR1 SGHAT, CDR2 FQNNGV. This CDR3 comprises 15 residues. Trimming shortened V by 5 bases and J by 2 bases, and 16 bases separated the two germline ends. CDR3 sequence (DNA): TGTGCCAGCAGCGGGTATGTCGGGACGCCCTACGAGCAGTACTTC. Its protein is CASSGYVGTPYEQYF.

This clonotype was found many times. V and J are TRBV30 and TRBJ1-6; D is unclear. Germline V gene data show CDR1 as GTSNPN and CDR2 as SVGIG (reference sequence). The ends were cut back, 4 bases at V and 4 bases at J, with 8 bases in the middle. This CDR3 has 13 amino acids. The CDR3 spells CAWNHLYNSPLHF. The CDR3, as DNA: TGTGCCTGGAACCACCTATATAATTCACCCCTCCACTTT.

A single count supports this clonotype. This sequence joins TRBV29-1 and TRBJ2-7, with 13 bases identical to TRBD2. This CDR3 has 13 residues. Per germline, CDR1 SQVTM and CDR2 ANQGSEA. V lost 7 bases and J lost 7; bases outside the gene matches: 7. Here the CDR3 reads CSARTSGRGEQYF. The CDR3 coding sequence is TGCAGCGCCCGGACTAGCGGGAGAGGGGAGCAGTACTTC.

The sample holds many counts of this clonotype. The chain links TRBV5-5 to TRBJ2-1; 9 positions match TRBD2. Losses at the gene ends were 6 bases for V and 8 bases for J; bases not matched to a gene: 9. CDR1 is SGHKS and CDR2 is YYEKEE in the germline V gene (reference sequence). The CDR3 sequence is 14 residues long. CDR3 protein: CASIRREGQYEQFF. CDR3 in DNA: TGTGCCAGCATTCGGCGGGAGGGCCAGTATGAGCAGTTCTTC.

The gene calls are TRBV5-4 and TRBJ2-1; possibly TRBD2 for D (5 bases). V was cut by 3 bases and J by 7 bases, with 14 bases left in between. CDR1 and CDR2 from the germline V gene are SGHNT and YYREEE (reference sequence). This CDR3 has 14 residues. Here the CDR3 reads CASSSPGGPNEQFF. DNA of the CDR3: TGTGCCAGCAGCTCCCCTGGCGGGCCTAATGAGCAGTTCTTC.

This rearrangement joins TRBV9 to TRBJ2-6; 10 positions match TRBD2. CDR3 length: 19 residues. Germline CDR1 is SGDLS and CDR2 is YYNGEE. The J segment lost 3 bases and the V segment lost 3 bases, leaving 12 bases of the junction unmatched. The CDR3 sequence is CASSAAGLAGAFGANVLTF. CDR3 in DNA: TGTGCCAGCAGCGCAGCGGGGCTAGCGGGAGCCTTTGGGGCCAACGTCCTGACTTTC.

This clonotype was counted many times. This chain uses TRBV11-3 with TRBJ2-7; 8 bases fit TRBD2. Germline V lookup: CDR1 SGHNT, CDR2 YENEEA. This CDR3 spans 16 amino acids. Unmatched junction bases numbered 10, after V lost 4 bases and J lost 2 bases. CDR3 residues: CASSSVGLAGAYEQYF. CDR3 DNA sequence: TGTGCCAGCAGCTCCGTCGGGCTAGCGGGCGCCTACGAGCAGTACTTC.

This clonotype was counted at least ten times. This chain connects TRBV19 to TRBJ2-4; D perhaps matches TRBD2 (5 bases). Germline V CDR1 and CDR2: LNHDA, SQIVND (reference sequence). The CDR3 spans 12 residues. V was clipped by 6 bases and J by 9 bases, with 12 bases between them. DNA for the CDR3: TGTGCCAGTAGCGCGGGCTCGAGCATTCAGTACTTC. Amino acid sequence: CASSAGSSIQYF.

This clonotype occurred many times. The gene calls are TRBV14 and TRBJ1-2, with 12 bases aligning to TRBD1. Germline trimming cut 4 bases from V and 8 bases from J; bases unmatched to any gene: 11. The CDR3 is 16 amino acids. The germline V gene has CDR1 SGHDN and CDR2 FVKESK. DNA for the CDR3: TGTGCCAGCAGCCCCCCGGGACAGGGGGCGACACGAGGCTACACCTTC. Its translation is CASSPPGQGATRGYTF.

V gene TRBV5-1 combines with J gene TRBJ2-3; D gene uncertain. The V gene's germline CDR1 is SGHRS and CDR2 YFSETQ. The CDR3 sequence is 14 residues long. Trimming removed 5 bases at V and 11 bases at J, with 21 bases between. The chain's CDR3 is CASRGQGGYNEQYF. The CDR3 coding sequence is TGCGCCAGCAGGGGTCAAGGTGGTTACAATGAGCAGTATTTT.

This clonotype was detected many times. CDR3 region: CASSLTGTRTGELFF. The CDR3 DNA is TGTGCCAGCAGCCTGACAGGGACGCGGACCGGGGAGCTGTTTTTT. V and J are TRBV11-3 and TRBJ2-2; 7 bases align to TRBD1. Germline V gives CDR1 SGHNT, CDR2 YENEEA. The CDR3 length is 15 residues. J lost 5 bases, V lost 5 bases, and 8 bases had no gene match.

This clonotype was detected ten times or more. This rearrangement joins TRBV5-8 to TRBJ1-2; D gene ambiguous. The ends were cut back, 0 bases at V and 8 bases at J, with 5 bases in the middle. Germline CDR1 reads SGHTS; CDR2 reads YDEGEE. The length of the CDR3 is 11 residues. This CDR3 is CASSLGQGYTF. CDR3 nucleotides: TGTGCCAGCAGCTTGGGGCAGGGCTACACCTTC.

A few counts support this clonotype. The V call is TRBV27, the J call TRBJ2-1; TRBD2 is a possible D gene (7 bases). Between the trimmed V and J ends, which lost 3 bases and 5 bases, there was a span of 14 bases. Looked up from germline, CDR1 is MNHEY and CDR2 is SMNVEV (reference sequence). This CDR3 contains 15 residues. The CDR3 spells CASSFNRGRDNEQFF. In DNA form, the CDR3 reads TGTGCCAGCAGTTTCAATAGGGGGAGGGACAATGAGCAGTTCTTC.

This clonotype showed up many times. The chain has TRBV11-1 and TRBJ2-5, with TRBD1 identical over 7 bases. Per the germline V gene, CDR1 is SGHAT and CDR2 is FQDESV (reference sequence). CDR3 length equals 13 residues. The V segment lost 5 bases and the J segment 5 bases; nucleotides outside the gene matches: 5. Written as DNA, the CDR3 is TGTGCCAGCAGCGATACAGGGGTCGAGACCCAGTACTTC. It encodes CASSDTGVETQYF. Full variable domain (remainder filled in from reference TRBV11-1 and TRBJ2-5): EAEVAQSPRYKITEKSQAVAFWCDPISGHATLYWYRQILGQGPELLVQFQDESVVDDSQLPKDRFSAERLKGVDSTLKIQPAELGDSAMYLCASSDTGVETQYFGPGTRLLVL.

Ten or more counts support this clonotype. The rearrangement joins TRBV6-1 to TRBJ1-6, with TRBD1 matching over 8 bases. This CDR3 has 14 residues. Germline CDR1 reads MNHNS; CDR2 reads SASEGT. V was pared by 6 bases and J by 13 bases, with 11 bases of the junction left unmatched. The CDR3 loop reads CASRDRDPPLPLHF. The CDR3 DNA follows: TGTGCCAGCAGGGACAGGGACCCTCCCCTTCCCCTCCACTTT.

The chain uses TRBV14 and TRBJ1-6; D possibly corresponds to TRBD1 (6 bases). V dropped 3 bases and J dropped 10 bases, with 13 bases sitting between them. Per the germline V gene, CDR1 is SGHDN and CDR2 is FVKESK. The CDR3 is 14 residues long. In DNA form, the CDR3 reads TGTGCCAGCAGCCAGCGGGGGGCTTGGTCACCCCTCCACTTT. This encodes CASSQRGAWSPLHF.